The sequence of this T cell receptor beta chain was determined in a study of blood T cell repertoires in COVID-19. The wider study: PBMCs, B-cell-depleted T cells, or T cells provided the cDNA or gDNA that made up the material.

Followed longitudinally, the Seattle patients had been enrolled during active infection. Original processing notes: By means of reference gene primer amplification, nucleated cell counts were estimated. Measured with immunoSEQ multiplex PCR; TCRdb has only the in-frame clones, and not every one. The DNA gave D and trimming, while V, J and clone size come from that table. Here the sample spans 410,000 or so clones, 70% to 90% being singletons. With V trimmed by 5 bases and J by 0 bases, 8 bases remained unmatched. Germline-derived CDR1 and CDR2 are SNHLY and FYNNEI. The length of the CDR3 is 16 residues.

Source material: peripheral blood. The clonotype originates from a woman between 35 and 50 years old with COVID-19, enrolled during active disease. The genes are TRBV2 and TRBJ1-2, with 8 nucleotides matching TRBD1. The CDR3 nucleotides are TGTGCCAGCAGTTGGACAGGGTCAGTCTCTAACTATGGCTACACCTTC. This translates into CASSWTGSVSNYGYTF.